Presented here are 9 T cell receptor beta chains from one specimen sequenced in a study of T cells in tumors after PD-1 blockade. The method was immunoSEQ multiplex PCR; TCRdb's version includes in-frame clones alone and lacks a portion of them. The sample contains about 20,000 clones, around 80% of which appear only once. The sequencing used PBMCs, collected before anti-PD-1 treatment. The receptors come from a human donor with basal cell carcinoma.

The CDR3 reads CASQTGDLNQPQHF. Written as DNA, the CDR3 is TGTGCCAGCCAGACAGGGGATCTCAATCAGCCCCAGCATTTT. This sequence joins TRBV2 and TRBJ1-5; TRBD1 aligns across 8 bases. After removal of 8 bases from V and 3 bases from J, the junction contained 6 bases not matched to a gene. Germline CDR1 and CDR2: SNHLY and FYNNEI. The CDR3 is made up of 14 amino acids. The complete variable domain, with remaining parts taken from reference TRBV2 and TRBJ1-5, reads EPEVTQTPSHQVTQMGQEVILRCVPISNHLYFYWYRQILGQKVEFLVSFYNNEISEKSEIFDDQFSVERPDGSNFTLKIRSTKLEDSAMYFCASQTGDLNQPQHFGDGTRLSIL.

The rearrangement joins TRBV3-1 (or the pseudogene TRBV3-2) to TRBJ1-3; TRBD1 might be the D (5 bases). Germline V lookup: CDR1 LGHDT, CDR2 YNNKEL (reference sequence). Deletions cut 1 base from V and 4 bases from J, with 11 bases between. This CDR3 is built from 15 residues. CDR3 amino acids: CASSQVQGGGNTIYF. In DNA, the CDR3 is TGTGCCAGCAGCCAAGTTCAGGGAGGAGGAAACACCATATATTTT.

This clone was detected only a few times. The chain uses TRBV10-1 and TRBJ2-1, with D unclear. The CDR3 contains 13 residues. Germline V gene lookup returns CDR1 WNHNN and CDR2 SYGVQD (reference sequence). V was shortened by 6 bases and J by 8 bases, with 14 bases between the two germline ends. The CDR3 nucleotides read TGCGCCAGCAGCTTCAATAGCTGGGATGAGCAGTTCTTC. It translates to CASSFNSWDEQFF.

The chain carries TRBV10-3 and TRBJ2-7; D is perhaps TRBD1 or TRBD2 (6 bases each). V dropped 0 bases and J dropped 5 bases, with 14 bases sitting between them. In germline, CDR1 is ENHRY, CDR2 SYGVKD. The CDR3 runs to 15 residues. In DNA form, the CDR3 reads TGTGCCATCAGTGAGTCGGAATGGGGGGCAAACGAGCAGTACTTC. Translation: CAISESEWGANEQYF.

The chain joins TRBV5-6 to TRBJ1-5; 7 bases line up with TRBD1. The CDR3 runs 16 residues. Looked up from germline, CDR1 is SGHDT and CDR2 is YYEEEE. V was clipped by 1 base and J by 4 bases; unmatched bases: 8. CDR3 region: CASSLFRDSRNQPQHF. The CDR3 DNA reads TGTGCCAGCAGCTTGTTCAGGGACAGCCGTAATCAGCCCCAGCATTTT.

The V and J genes are TRBV2 and TRBJ2-7; 7 nucleotides align to TRBD1. J lost 2 bases, V lost 6 bases, and 10 bases had no gene match. The CDR3 is 15 amino acids. Germline CDR1 SNHLY, CDR2 FYNNEI. The CDR3 nucleotides read TGTGCCAGCAGCCTCAACCCGGGACAGACCTACGAGCAGTACTTC. This codes for CASSLNPGQTYEQYF.

The rearrangement uses TRBV5-1 and TRBJ2-7; TRBD2 is a possible D gene (6 bases). Trimming shortened V by 4 bases and J by 5 bases, and 22 bases separated the two germline ends. In germline, CDR1 is SGHRS, CDR2 YFSETQ. The CDR3 covers 16 residues. Here the CDR3 reads CASSISGVAAGDEQYF. Here the CDR3 DNA reads TGCGCCAGCAGCATCTCTGGAGTAGCGGCTGGGGACGAGCAGTACTTC.

This clone was picked up a small number of times. V usage is TRBV18 and J usage is TRBJ1-2; D possibly corresponds to TRBD1 (6 bases). The CDR3 has 18 amino acids. The germline V and J ends were trimmed by 2 bases and 1 base, with 20 bases remaining between them. CDR1 and CDR2 (germline): KGHSH, LQKENI. This CDR3 is CASSPGTVTGTSNYGYTF. The CDR3 region has the DNA TGTGCCAGCTCACCAGGGACGGTAACAGGGACAAGTAACTATGGCTACACCTTC.

This chain joins TRBV18 and TRBJ1-4; the match to TRBD1 covers 9 bases. Germline CDR1 KGHSH, CDR2 LQKENI. V lost 3 bases, J lost 8 bases, and 7 bases stayed unmatched. The CDR3 totals 15 residues. In DNA, the CDR3 is TGTGCCAGCTCACCCTACGGACAGGGGCAAGAAAAACTGTTTTTT. This codes for CASSPYGQGQEKLFF.